The entry below gives a single TCR beta chain sequence along with its context. This sample is drawn from a study of blood T cell repertoires in COVID-19. As for the study in general: T cells, B-cell-depleted T cells, or PBMCs supplied cDNA or gDNA.

Participants reported their clinical history, and cohort assignment relied on those reports. This CDR3 contains 13 residues. The germline CDR1 and CDR2 sequences are MGHDK and SYGVNS. Trimming cost V 8 bases and J 0 bases, with 10 bases left between them. Under the authors' procedure: Estimated nucleated cell counts came from reference gene primer amplification. Using immunoSEQ multiplex PCR, the repertoire was profiled, and TCRdb retains in-frame clones only, with some absent. V and J calls and clone size are as listed in that table; D and trimming were resolved from the DNA. In the table there are around 160,000 clones, approximately 80% of which are singletons.

Sequences were obtained from PBMCs or T cells enriched from blood (not recorded which). The sequence derives from a man over 45 who had recovered from COVID-19. The rearrangement joins TRBV25-1 to TRBJ1-1, with TRBD1 as a possible D gene (5 bases). CDR3 nucleotides: TGTGCCAGCGTGGGAGGGGTGAACACTGAAGCTTTCTTT. The encoded protein is CASVGGVNTEAFF.